This T cell receptor (beta chain) was recovered during a study of sequential checkpoint blockade in melanoma. Study information: After both sequences, patients received maintenance nivolumab.

Treatment of the sample: randomized to nivolumab then ipilimumab (arm A) or the reverse (arm B). PBMC sorting kept live CD3+CD8+ cells without CD19 or CD56. TCRdb's copy holds only in-frame clones and misses some; the assay was immunoSEQ multiplex PCR. The table has over 25,000 clones, roughly 80% seen once. Sequencing used CD8+ T cells sorted from blood (inferred from file names), obtained from a patient given nivolumab and ipilimumab in sequence. The receptor was derived from a human donor with melanoma.

CDR3 coding DNA: TGTGCCAGCAGCGCCCCCCGCAGGGCCTACGAGCAGTACTTC. This translates into CASSAPRRAYEQYF. The V call is TRBV7-9, the J call TRBJ2-7; a possible D gene is TRBD1 (5 bases). The CDR3 is made up of 14 amino acids. Germline V gene sequence: CDR1 SEHNR, CDR2 FQNEAQ (reference sequence). V gave up 5 bases and J gave up 2 bases, with 13 bases separating them.